The clone carrying this T cell receptor (beta chain) is judged medium-sized. Germline V gives CDR1 MDHEN, CDR2 SYDVKM. This CDR3 has 12 amino acids. Trimming left V 7 bases short and J 1 base short, with 7 bases between. In the original analysis: Nucleated cell counts were estimated from reference gene primer amplification. The repertoire was sequenced with immunoSEQ multiplex PCR; TCRdb's copy has only in-frame clones and lacks some. The V and J calls and clone size were taken over from that table, and D and trimming were inferred from the DNA. The data show around 70,000 clones, roughly 91% seen once. This record comes from a study of blood T cell repertoires in COVID-19. As for the study in general: Whether acute or convalescent, the COVID-19 samples came from the United States, Italy and Spain. The analysed material was cDNA or gDNA that came from T cells, B-cell-depleted T cells, or PBMCs.

The gene calls are TRBV28 and TRBJ1-1; D unresolved. This clonotype was obtained from a woman aged 80 or over with active or convalescent COVID-19. What was sequenced was peripheral blood. CDR3 DNA: TGTGCCAGCAAACACCAGAACACTGAAGCTTTCTTT. It is translated as CASKHQNTEAFF.